The text below deals with one T cell receptor beta chain. Authors' analysis steps: Researchers report that nucleated cell counts were estimated from reference gene primer amplification. Data came from immunoSEQ multiplex PCR; TCRdb stores just in-frame clones and leaves some out. Clonal size and the V and J genes are those of that table, whereas D and trimming came from the DNA. This sample has about 380,000 clones, with 81% found just once. These data originate in a study of blood T cell repertoires in COVID-19. Overall study context: Both acute and convalescent COVID-19 samples were obtained from the United States, Italy and Spain. T cells, B-cell-depleted T cells, or PBMCs provided the cDNA or gDNA that served as material.

The CDR3 spans 14 residues. V was pared by 2 bases and J by 4 bases, with 11 bases between. Germline V CDR1 and CDR2: MNHEY, SVGAGI. The TCR was taken from a human donor with acute or convalescent COVID-19. The donor label of this sample is uncertain. This chain uses TRBV6-5 with TRBJ1-1, with D maybe TRBD1 (6 bases). Sequencing was performed on peripheral blood. The CDR3 region is CASSYRDIFTEAFF. CDR3 in DNA: TGTGCCAGCAGTTACCGGGACATCTTCACTGAAGCTTTCTTT.